The 9 T cell receptor beta chains in this list originate from one sample, sequenced in a study of CXCR3-negative and CXCR3-positive naive CD8 T cells. Notes on the study in general: Naive cells with CXCR3 showed TRB CDR3s that were more hydrophobic than those in CXCR3-negative naive cells.

What these receptors recognize is not known. Via 5' RACE with UMI labels, TRB cDNA libraries were prepared. Each CDR3 protein gets one entry in TCRdb, which reprocessed the 5' RACE reads and gives no DNA. This table lists around 130,000 distinct CDR3 sequences. Input material: naive CXCR3+ CD8+ T cells from blood. Subset described: CD45RO-CCR7+CD27+CD95- naive CD8+ T cells expressing CXCR3 (TNR3+). These receptor sequences come from a human donor in good health. Some clones in this sample may be carry-over from other donors' samples.

This sequence joins TRBV5-1 and TRBJ2-1. Germline CDR1 and CDR2: SGHRS and YFSETQ. This CDR3 region has 15 residues. CDR3 residues: CASSLGESSYNEQFF.

The gene calls are TRBV29-1 and TRBJ2-7; TCRdb reports TRBD2, a call that lacks DNA to check it against. Per germline, CDR1 SQVTM and CDR2 ANQGSEA. CDR3 size: 12 residues. CDR3: CSVLGVRDEQYF.

This chain links TRBV6-2 or TRBV6-3 with TRBJ2-2; TCRdb reports TRBD1, a call that lacks DNA to check it against. Germline values: CDR1 MNHEY, CDR2 SVGEGT. The CDR3 is made up of 15 amino acids. The CDR3 loop is CASDEGQTNTGELFF.

The chain links TRBV7-9 to TRBJ2-5; the TRBD1 assignment by TCRdb is unverifiable without DNA. The CDR3 is 14 amino acids. CDR1 is SEHNR and CDR2 is FQNEAQ in the germline V gene (reference sequence). CDR3 loop: CASSFRTGQETQYF.

The V call is TRBV29-1, the J call TRBJ1-2; the D call of TRBD1 rests on TCRdb alone, since no DNA is present to check it. CDR3 size: 13 residues. From germline, CDR1 is SQVTM and CDR2 ANQGSEA. CDR3 protein: CSVRDRPNYGYTF.

The chain employs TRBV9 and TRBJ2-1; without DNA, the TCRdb call of TRBD1 cannot be checked. CDR3 length: 15 amino acids. Germline loops: CDR1 SGDLS, CDR2 YYNGEE. CDR3 sequence reads: CASSVEGGQFDEQFF.

The chain recombines TRBV29-1 with TRBJ2-3; the D call of TRBD1 rests on TCRdb alone, since no DNA is present to check it. The CDR3 runs 16 residues. Looked up from germline, CDR1 is SQVTM and CDR2 is ANQGSEA. The CDR3 is CSVDKILQGGTDTQYF.

This sequence joins TRBV29-1 and TRBJ2-1. The CDR3 is 13 amino acids. Germline V gene sequence: CDR1 SQVTM, CDR2 ANQGSEA. The CDR3 loop is CSVVASPTREQFF.

V usage is TRBV12-3 or TRBV12-4 and J usage is TRBJ1-1; the TRBD1 assignment by TCRdb is unverifiable without DNA. The CDR3 consists of 12 residues. This chain's CDR3 is CASREGGTEAFF.